This T cell receptor beta chain was retrieved from a study of early T cells in non-severe SARS-CoV-2 infection. Across the whole study: The authors sequenced bulk RNA from unsorted whole blood, leaving chains unpaired. Study results and limitations: Lookups in VDJdb leaned toward anti-spike CD8 responses and missed private and CD4 specificities.

The TCR library protocol was used to attach unique molecular identifiers. These identifiers were attached to individual cDNA molecules. TCRdb recomputed calls from the 5' RACE reads with MiXCR, one row per CDR3 protein. This sample has tens of thousands of distinct CDR3 sequences, with around 6% found just once. V lost 3 bases, J lost 3 bases, and 18 bases lay in between. The CDR3 consists of 16 residues. Germline V CDR1 and CDR2: PRHDT, FYEKMQ (reference sequence). In its sample, this clonotype was seen many times. The antigen remains undetermined. The chain couples TRBV13 to TRBJ2-7, with D possibly being TRBD2 (6 bases). This clonotype was obtained from an adult who was a healthcare worker with PCR-confirmed SARS-CoV-2 infection or an uninfected control (not recorded which). The sequencing sample was made of whole blood. In nucleotides, the CDR3 is TGTGCCAGCAGCTTTTTGCGGGGCGGGTCCTACTACGAGCAGTACTTC. It encodes CASSFLRGGSYYEQYF.